A single T cell receptor beta chain is shown here with its context. This entry comes from a study of T cell responses to AZD1222 COVID-19 vaccine. Some clones are missing from TCRdb's copy, which holds only in-frame ones; the method was immunoSEQ multiplex PCR. The sample carries more than 95,000 clones, more than 75% recorded once. This TCR came from an adult in good health. Sequencing used peripheral blood, obtained on day 0 of AZD1222 vaccination.

The CDR3 nucleotides read TGTGCCAGCAGCCAAGATGGATCGCTAGCGGGAGAATACGAGCAGTACTTC. Translated: CASSQDGSLAGEYEQYF. The chain recombines TRBV4-2 with TRBJ2-7; 10 bases line up with TRBD2. Germline V gene lookup returns CDR1 LGHNA and CDR2 YNFKEQ. This CDR3 comprises 17 residues. V was pared by 0 bases and J by 4 bases, with 9 bases of the junction left unmatched.